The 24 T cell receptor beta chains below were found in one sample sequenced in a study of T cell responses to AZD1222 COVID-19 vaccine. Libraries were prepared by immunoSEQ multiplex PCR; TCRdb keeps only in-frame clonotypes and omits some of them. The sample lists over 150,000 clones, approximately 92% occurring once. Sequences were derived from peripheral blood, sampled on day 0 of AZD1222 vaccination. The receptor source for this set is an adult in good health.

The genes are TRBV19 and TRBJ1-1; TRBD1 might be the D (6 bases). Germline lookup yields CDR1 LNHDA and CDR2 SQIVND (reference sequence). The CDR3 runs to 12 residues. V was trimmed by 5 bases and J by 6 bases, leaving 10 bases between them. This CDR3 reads CASSFRGAEAFF. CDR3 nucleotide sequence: TGTGCCAGTAGTTTCAGGGGTGCTGAAGCTTTCTTT.

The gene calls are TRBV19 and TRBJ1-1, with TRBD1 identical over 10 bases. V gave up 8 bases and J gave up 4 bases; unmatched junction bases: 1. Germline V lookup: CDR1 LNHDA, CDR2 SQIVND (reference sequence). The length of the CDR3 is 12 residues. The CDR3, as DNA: TGTGCCAGTTGGGACAGGGGCACTGAAGCTTTCTTT. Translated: CASWDRGTEAFF.

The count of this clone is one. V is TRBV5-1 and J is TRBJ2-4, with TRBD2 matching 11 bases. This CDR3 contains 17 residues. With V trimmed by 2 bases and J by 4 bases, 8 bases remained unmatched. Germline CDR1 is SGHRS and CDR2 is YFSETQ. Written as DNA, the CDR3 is TGCGCCAGCAGCTTAGGCTTTACTAGCGGGAGTAAAAACATTCAGTACTTC. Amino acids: CASSLGFTSGSKNIQYF.

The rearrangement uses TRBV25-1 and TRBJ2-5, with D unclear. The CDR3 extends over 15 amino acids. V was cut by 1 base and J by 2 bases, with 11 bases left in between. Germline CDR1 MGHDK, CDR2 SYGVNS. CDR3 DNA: TGTGCCAGCAGTGAATCGGGTAGGGTTCAAGAGACCCAGTACTTC. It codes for CASSESGRVQETQYF.

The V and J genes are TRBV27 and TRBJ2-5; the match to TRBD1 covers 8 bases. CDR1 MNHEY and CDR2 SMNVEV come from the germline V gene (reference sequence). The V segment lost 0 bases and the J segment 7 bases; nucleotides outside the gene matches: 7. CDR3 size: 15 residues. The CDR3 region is CASSLSPGQGRTQYF. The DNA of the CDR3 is TGTGCCAGCAGTTTATCGCCCGGACAGGGAAGGACCCAGTACTTC.

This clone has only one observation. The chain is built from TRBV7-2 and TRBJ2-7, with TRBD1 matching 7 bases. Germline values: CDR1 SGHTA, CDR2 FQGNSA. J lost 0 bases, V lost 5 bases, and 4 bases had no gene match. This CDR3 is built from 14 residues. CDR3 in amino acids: CASSPGTVSYEQYF. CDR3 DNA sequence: TGTGCCAGCAGCCCAGGGACAGTCTCCTACGAGCAGTACTTC. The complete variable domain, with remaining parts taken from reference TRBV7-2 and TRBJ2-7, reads GAGVSQSPSNKVTEKGKDVELRCDPISGHTALYWYRQSLGQGLEFLIYFQGNSAPDKSGLPSDRFSAERTGGSVSTLTIQRTQQEDSAVYLCASSPGTVSYEQYFGPGTRLTVT.

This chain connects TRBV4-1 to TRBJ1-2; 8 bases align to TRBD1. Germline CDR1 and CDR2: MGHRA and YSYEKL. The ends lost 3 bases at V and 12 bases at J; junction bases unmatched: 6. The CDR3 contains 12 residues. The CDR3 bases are TGCGCCAGCAGCCAGGGGACAGGCAGTCACACCTTC. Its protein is CASSQGTGSHTF.

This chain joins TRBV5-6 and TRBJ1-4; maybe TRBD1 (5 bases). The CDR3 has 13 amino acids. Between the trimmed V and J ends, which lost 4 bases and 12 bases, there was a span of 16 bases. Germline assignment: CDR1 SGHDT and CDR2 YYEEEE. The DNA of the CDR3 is TGTGCCAGCAGCCAGGACACCGGCTCGGAACTGTTTTTT. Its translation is CASSQDTGSELFF.

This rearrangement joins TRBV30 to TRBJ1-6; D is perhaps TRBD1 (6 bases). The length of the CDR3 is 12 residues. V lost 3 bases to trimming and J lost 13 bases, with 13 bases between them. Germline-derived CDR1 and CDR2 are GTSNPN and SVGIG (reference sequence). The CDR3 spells CAWSGQLGPLHF. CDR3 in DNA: TGTGCCTGGAGCGGACAGTTAGGGCCCCTCCACTTT. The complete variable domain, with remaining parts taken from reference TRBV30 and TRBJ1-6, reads SQTIHQWPATLVQPVGSPLSLECTVEGTSNPNLYWYRQAAGRGLQLLFYSVGIGQISSEVPQNLSASRPQDRQFILSSKKLLLSDSGFYLCAWSGQLGPLHFGNGTRLTVT.

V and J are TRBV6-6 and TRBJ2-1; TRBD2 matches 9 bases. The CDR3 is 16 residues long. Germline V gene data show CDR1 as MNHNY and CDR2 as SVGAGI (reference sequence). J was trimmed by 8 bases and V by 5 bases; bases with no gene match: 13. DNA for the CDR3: TGTGCCAGCAGTCCCCAGCGGGGGGAGTCGGGTTATGAGCAGTTCTTC. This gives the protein CASSPQRGESGYEQFF.

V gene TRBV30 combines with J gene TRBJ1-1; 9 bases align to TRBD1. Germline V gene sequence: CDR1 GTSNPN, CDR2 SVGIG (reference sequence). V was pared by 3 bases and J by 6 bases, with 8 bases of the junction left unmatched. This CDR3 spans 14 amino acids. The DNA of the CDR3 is TGTGCCTGGAGCCCCGACAGGGGGATCGCTGAAGCTTTCTTT. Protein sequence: CAWSPDRGIAEAFF.

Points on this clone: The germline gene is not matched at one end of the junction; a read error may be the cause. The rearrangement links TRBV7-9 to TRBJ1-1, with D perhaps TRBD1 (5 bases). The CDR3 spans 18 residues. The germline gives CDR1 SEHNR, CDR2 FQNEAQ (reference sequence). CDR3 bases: TGTGCCGGCAGCTTAGGGGCGGGGATAGTTGGAATGAACACTGAAGCTTTCTTT. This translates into CAGSLGAGIVGMNTEAFF.

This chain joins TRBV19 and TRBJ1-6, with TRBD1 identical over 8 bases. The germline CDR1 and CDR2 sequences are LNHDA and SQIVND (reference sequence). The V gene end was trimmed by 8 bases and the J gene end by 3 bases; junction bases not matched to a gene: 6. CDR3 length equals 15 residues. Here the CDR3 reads CASDQGAYYNSPLHF. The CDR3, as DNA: TGTGCCAGTGACCAGGGGGCTTACTATAATTCACCCCTCCACTTT.

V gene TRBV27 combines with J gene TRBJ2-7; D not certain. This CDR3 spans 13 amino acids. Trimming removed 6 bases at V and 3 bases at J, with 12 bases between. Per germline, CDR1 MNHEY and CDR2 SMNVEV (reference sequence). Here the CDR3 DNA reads TGTGCCAGCAGCCACCGTCTGAACTACGAGCAGTACTTC. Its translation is CASSHRLNYEQYF.

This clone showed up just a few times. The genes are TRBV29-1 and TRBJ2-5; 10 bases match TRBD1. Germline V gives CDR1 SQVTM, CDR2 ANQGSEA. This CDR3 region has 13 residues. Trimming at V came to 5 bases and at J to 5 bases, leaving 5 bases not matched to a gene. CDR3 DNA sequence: TGCAGCGTTCGACAGGGGGCAGGGGAGACCCAGTACTTC. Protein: CSVRQGAGETQYF.

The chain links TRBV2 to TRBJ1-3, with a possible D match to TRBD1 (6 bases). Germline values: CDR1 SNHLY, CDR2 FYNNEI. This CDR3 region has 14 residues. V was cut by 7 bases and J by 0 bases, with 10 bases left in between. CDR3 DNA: TGTGCCAGCACTACAGGGTACTCTGGAAACACCATATATTTT. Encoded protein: CASTTGYSGNTIYF.

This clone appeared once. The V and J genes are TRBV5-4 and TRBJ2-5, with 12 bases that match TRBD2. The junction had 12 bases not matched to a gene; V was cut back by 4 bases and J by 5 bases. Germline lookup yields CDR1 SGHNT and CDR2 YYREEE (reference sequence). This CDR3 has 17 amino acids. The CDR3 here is CASSPTPSGRVGETQYF. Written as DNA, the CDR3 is TGTGCCAGCAGCCCCACACCTAGCGGGAGGGTTGGGGAGACCCAGTACTTC.

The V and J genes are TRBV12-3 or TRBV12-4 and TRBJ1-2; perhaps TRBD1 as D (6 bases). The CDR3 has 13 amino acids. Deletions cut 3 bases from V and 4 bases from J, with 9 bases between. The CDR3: CASSLTGPYGYTF. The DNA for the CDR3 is TGTGCCAGCAGTTTGACAGGACCCTATGGCTACACCTTC.

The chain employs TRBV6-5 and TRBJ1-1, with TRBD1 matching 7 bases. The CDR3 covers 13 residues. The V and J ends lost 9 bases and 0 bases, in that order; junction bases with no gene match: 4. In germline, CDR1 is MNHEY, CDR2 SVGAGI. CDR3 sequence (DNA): TGTGCCAGTACAGGGGTTCTGAACACTGAAGCTTTCTTT. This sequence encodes CASTGVLNTEAFF.

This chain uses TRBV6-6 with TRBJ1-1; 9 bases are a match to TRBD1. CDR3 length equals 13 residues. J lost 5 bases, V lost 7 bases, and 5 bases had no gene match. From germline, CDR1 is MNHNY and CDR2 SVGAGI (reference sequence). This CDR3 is CASNDRGKTEAFF. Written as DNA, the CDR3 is TGTGCCAGCAACGACAGGGGGAAGACTGAAGCTTTCTTT.

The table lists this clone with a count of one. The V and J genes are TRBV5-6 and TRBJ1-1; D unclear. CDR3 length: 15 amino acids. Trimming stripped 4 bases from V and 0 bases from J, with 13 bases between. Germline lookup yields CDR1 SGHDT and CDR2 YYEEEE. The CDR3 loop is CASSPGIGLNTEAFF. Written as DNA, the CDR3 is TGTGCCAGCAGCCCGGGGATCGGTTTGAACACTGAAGCTTTCTTT.

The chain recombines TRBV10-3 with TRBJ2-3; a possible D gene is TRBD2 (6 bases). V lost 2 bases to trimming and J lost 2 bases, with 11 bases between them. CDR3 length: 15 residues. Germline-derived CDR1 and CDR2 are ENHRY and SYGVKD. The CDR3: CAISEEAGVTDTQYF. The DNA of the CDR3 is TGTGCCATCAGTGAGGAAGCGGGTGTCACAGATACGCAGTATTTT.

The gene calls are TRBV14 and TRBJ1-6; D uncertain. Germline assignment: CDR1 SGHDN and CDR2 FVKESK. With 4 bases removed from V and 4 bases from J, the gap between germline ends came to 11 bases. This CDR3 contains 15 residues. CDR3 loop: CASSRETPYNSPLHF. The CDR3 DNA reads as TGTGCCAGCAGCCGCGAGACACCTTATAATTCACCCCTCCACTTT.

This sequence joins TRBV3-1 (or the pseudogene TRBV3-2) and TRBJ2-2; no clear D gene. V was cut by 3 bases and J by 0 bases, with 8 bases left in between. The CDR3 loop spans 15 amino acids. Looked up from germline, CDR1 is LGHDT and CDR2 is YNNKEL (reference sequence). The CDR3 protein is CASSQILANTGELFF. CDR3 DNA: TGTGCCAGCAGCCAGATCCTAGCGAACACCGGGGAGCTGTTTTTT.